This passage covers 9 T cell receptor beta chains from one sample sequenced in a study of T-cell memory formation after mild COVID-19. TCRdb reprocessed the 5' RACE reads via MiXCR and lists one record per CDR3 protein. The table includes roughly 49,000 distinct CDR3 sequences, about 28% detected once. Sequenced: PBMCs or a T cell subset sorted from them (not recorded which). All receptors come from a man aged 18 to 29 who had mild COVID-19 (a few samples of this study predate the infection). Cell type and time point are not known.

V usage is TRBV25-1 and J usage is TRBJ2-2; no definite D call. The CDR3 is 13 amino acids. The V and J ends lost 7 bases and 1 base respectively, with 7 bases between them. Germline V gene data show CDR1 as MGHDK and CDR2 as SYGVNS. This chain's CDR3 is CASIQGNTGELFF. The CDR3 coding sequence is TGTGCCAGCATCCAAGGGAACACCGGGGAGCTGTTTTTT.

CDR3: CASCSGGAGETQYF. Written as DNA, the CDR3 is TGTGCCAGCTGTAGCGGGGGGGCCGGGGAGACCCAGTACTTC. The V and J genes are TRBV12-3 or TRBV12-4 and TRBJ2-5; 11 positions match TRBD2. With V trimmed by 8 bases and J by 5 bases, 7 bases remained unmatched. This CDR3 spans 14 amino acids.

This clonotype was observed a few times. The V and J genes are TRBV15 and TRBJ2-2, with D tentatively TRBD1 (6 bases). Germline assignment: CDR1 LNHNV and CDR2 YYDKDF (reference sequence). The germline V and J ends were trimmed by 5 bases and 6 bases, with 13 bases remaining between them. The CDR3 is 14 amino acids. The CDR3 sequence: CATSAQQGAGELFF. The CDR3 DNA reads TGTGCCACCAGCGCCCAACAGGGAGCCGGGGAGCTGTTTTTT.

The CDR3: CASSLFACSYEQYV. The CDR3 DNA reads TGTGCCAGCAGCTTGTTTGCGTGCTCCTACGAGCAGTACGTC. The rearrangement uses TRBV5-5 and TRBJ2-7; D gene unclear. The CDR3 runs to 14 residues. In germline, CDR1 is SGHKS, CDR2 YYEKEE (reference sequence). V shed 1 base and J shed 0 bases, with 8 bases lying between them.

This clonotype was counted between two and nine times. The gene calls are TRBV7-2 and TRBJ2-3; no definite D call. The CDR3 has 13 amino acids. Germline assignment: CDR1 SGHTA and CDR2 FQGNSA. Trimming cost V 5 bases and J 7 bases, with 13 bases left between them. The CDR3 DNA sequence: TGTGCCAGCAGCAACCCTCTTATGAATACGCAGTATTTT. It yields the protein CASSNPLMNTQYF.

This clonotype was counted a few times. J is TRBJ2-2 and V is TRBV12-3 or TRBV12-4; tentatively, D is TRBD1 or TRBD2 (5 bases each). The ends were cut back, 3 bases at V and 5 bases at J, with 7 bases in the middle. This CDR3 is built from 13 residues. The DNA of the CDR3 is TGTGCCAGCAGTTTTGGGGGAACCGGGGAGCTGTTTTTT. Protein: CASSFGGTGELFF.

J is TRBJ2-2 and V is TRBV27; 13 nucleotides align to TRBD2. The V segment lost 6 bases and the J segment 7 bases; nucleotides outside the gene matches: 8. The CDR3 totals 16 residues. Germline values: CDR1 MNHEY, CDR2 SMNVEV (reference sequence). CDR3 amino acids: CASRSTSGGAGGELFF. CDR3 nucleotides: TGTGCCAGCAGGTCCACTAGCGGGGGGGCAGGCGGGGAGCTGTTTTTT.

This clonotype has more than one count but fewer than ten. The chain links TRBV10-3 to TRBJ2-3; D is unresolved. The CDR3 has 13 amino acids. Trimming took off 6 bases at V and 0 bases at J, with 7 bases between the two ends. The germline V gene encodes CDR1 ENHRY and CDR2 SYGVKD. CDR3 in DNA: TGTGCCATCAGGGCAGAAAGCACAGATACGCAGTATTTT. It codes for CAIRAESTDTQYF.

The chain is built from TRBV5-5 and TRBJ2-5; 9 positions agree with TRBD2. Germline loops: CDR1 SGHKS, CDR2 YYEKEE (reference sequence). Trimming at V came to 0 bases and at J to 5 bases, leaving 8 bases not matched to a gene. The CDR3 is 16 residues long. The CDR3 protein is CASSLVGGGAAETQYF. Here the CDR3 DNA reads TGTGCCAGCAGCTTGGTAGGCGGGGGGGCGGCGGAGACCCAGTACTTC.